The rows below give T cell receptor beta chains drawn from one sample of a study of shared clonotypes between healthy human individuals. Only in-frame clones appear in the TCRdb table, and some are missing; sequencing was by immunoSEQ multiplex PCR. This table has a few million clones, 85% to 95% appearing once. Sequencing input: naive CD4+ T cells from PBMCs. Receptors originate from a man aged 18-30 years in good health. Some clones in this sample may be carry-over from other donors' samples. Each CDR3 is given with its conserved first and last residue. Each record gives: V gene, clone size, D gene, J gene, CDR3 protein, CDR3 DNA. The D gene is left open where the match is weak. Where a row states a size, it is once, few, many or the class of an expanded clone; other rows omit it.

v_gene: TRBV7-8
abundance: .
d_gene: .
j_gene: TRBJ2-7
CDR3aa: CASSLALYSSSYEQYF
CDR3nt: TGTGCCAGCAGCTTAGCGTTATATAGTAGCTCCTACGAGCAGTACTTC

v_gene: TRBV5-1
abundance: .
d_gene: TRBD2
j_gene: TRBJ2-7
CDR3aa: CASSFGLAGGLTEVQYF
CDR3nt: TGCGCCAGCAGCTTCGGGCTAGCGGGAGGCCTCACCGAAGTGCAGTACTTC

v_gene: TRBV18
abundance: .
d_gene: .
j_gene: TRBJ1-6
CDR3aa: CASSPPGRLNSPLHF
CDR3nt: TGTGCCAGCTCACCACCGGGCAGACTTAATTCACCCCTCCACTTT

v_gene: TRBV7-2
abundance: .
d_gene: .
j_gene: TRBJ2-5
CDR3aa: CASSLVVRGVQETQYF
CDR3nt: TGTGCCAGCAGCTTAGTGGTGAGGGGGGTCCAAGAGACCCAGTACTTC

v_gene: TRBV2
abundance: .
d_gene: TRBD1
j_gene: TRBJ1-4
CDR3aa: CASGDRGSEKLFF
CDR3nt: TGTGCCAGCGGGGACAGGGGTTCTGAAAAACTGTTTTTT

v_gene: TRBV2
abundance: .
d_gene: .
j_gene: TRBJ2-3
CDR3aa: CASSEARGPSTDTQYF
CDR3nt: TGTGCCAGCAGTGAAGCGCGCGGACCAAGCACAGATACGCAGTATTTT

v_gene: TRBV5-4
abundance: .
d_gene: TRBD2
j_gene: TRBJ2-1
CDR3aa: CASSSGLAGVGEQFF
CDR3nt: TGTGCCAGCAGCTCAGGACTAGCGGGAGTGGGTGAGCAGTTCTTC

v_gene: TRBV4-3
abundance: .
d_gene: .
j_gene: TRBJ2-7
CDR3aa: CASSQGVWGEQYF
CDR3nt: TGCGCCAGCAGCCAGGGGGTTTGGGGCGAGCAGTACTTC

v_gene: TRBV27
abundance: .
d_gene: .
j_gene: TRBJ1-2
CDR3aa: CASSLSRANYGYTF
CDR3nt: TGTGCCAGCAGTTTAAGTAGAGCTAACTATGGCTACACCTTC

v_gene: TRBV7-9
abundance: .
d_gene: .
j_gene: TRBJ2-6
CDR3aa: CASSLPGANVLTF
CDR3nt: TGTGCCAGCAGCTTACCCGGGGCCAACGTCCTGACTTTC

v_gene: TRBV30
abundance: .
d_gene: TRBD2
j_gene: TRBJ2-1
CDR3aa: CAWSVLAGAYNEQFF
CDR3nt: TGTGCCTGGAGTGTATTAGCGGGGGCCTACAATGAGCAGTTCTTC

v_gene: TRBV14
abundance: .
d_gene: .
j_gene: TRBJ2-1
CDR3aa: CASSQLQVLGSYNEQFF
CDR3nt: TGTGCCAGCAGCCAATTACAAGTTTTAGGGTCCTACAATGAGCAGTTCTTC

v_gene: TRBV11-2
abundance: few
d_gene: .
j_gene: TRBJ1-1
CDR3aa: CASSAPDKVSVTAFF
CDR3nt: TGTGCCAGCAGCGCCCCGGATAAGGTAAGTGTGACAGCTTTCTTT

v_gene: TRBV28
abundance: .
d_gene: TRBD2
j_gene: TRBJ2-5
CDR3aa: CASSLLAGEKTQYF
CDR3nt: TGTGCCAGCAGTTTATTGGCGGGGGAGAAGACCCAGTACTTC

v_gene: TRBV4-1
abundance: .
d_gene: .
j_gene: TRBJ1-3
CDR3aa: CASSSGEATSGNTIYF
CDR3nt: TGCGCCAGCAGCTCCGGGGAGGCCACCTCTGGAAACACCATATATTTT

v_gene: TRBV7-2
abundance: .
d_gene: TRBD1
j_gene: TRBJ1-5
CDR3aa: CASSLNLGGPQPQHF
CDR3nt: TGTGCCAGCAGCTTAAATTTAGGGGGCCCTCAGCCCCAGCATTTT

v_gene: TRBV18
abundance: once
d_gene: TRBD2
j_gene: TRBJ2-3
CDR3aa: CASSPPSAGGADTQYF
CDR3nt: TGTGCCAGCTCACCACCGTCGGCGGGAGGGGCAGATACGCAGTATTTT

v_gene: TRBV10-3
abundance: .
d_gene: TRBD2
j_gene: TRBJ2-1
CDR3aa: CAISGRLADYNEQFF
CDR3nt: TGTGCCATCAGTGGACGGCTAGCGGACTACAATGAGCAGTTCTTC

v_gene: TRBV5-1
abundance: once
d_gene: TRBD1
j_gene: TRBJ1-5
CDR3aa: CASSLEGTGDQPQHF
CDR3nt: TGCGCCAGCAGCTTGGAAGGGACAGGTGATCAGCCCCAGCATTTT

v_gene: TRBV18
abundance: .
d_gene: TRBD2
j_gene: TRBJ2-1
CDR3aa: CASSLGGAGAYNEQFF
CDR3nt: TGTGCCAGCTCCCTGGGGGGAGCGGGGGCGTACAATGAGCAGTTCTTC

v_gene: TRBV6-1
abundance: once
d_gene: .
j_gene: TRBJ2-7
CDR3aa: CATLRGQGNVEEQYF
CDR3nt: TGTGCCACTCTGAGGGGCCAGGGGAACGTTGAGGAGCAGTACTTC

v_gene: TRBV7-7
abundance: .
d_gene: .
j_gene: TRBJ1-1
CDR3aa: CASSLGGSVNTEAFF
CDR3nt: TGTGCCAGCAGCTTAGGAGGGTCCGTGAACACTGAAGCTTTCTTT

v_gene: TRBV19
abundance: .
d_gene: TRBD1
j_gene: TRBJ1-1
CDR3aa: CASSPNPGTGNTEAFF
CDR3nt: TGTGCCAGTAGCCCAAATCCCGGGACAGGGAACACTGAAGCTTTCTTT

v_gene: TRBV2
abundance: .
d_gene: .
j_gene: TRBJ2-2
CDR3aa: CASSEGQANTGELFF
CDR3nt: TGTGCCAGCAGTGAAGGGCAGGCGAACACCGGGGAGCTGTTTTTT

v_gene: TRBV7-9
abundance: few
d_gene: .
j_gene: TRBJ1-2
CDR3aa: CASSSALRDTSAQF
CDR3nt: TGTGCCAGCAGCTCGGCGCTCCGGGACACCTCCGCCCAGTTC

v_gene: TRBV6-1
abundance: .
d_gene: .
j_gene: TRBJ1-1
CDR3aa: CASSEAGLGGLRGAFF
CDR3nt: TGTGCCAGCAGTGAAGCGGGGTTGGGGGGACTTCGGGGCGCTTTCTTT

v_gene: TRBV5-4
abundance: .
d_gene: TRBD1
j_gene: TRBJ1-3
CDR3aa: CASSLDRGPGNTIYF
CDR3nt: TGTGCCAGCAGCTTGGACAGGGGACCTGGAAACACCATATATTTT

v_gene: TRBV5-1
abundance: .
d_gene: TRBD1
j_gene: TRBJ2-7
CDR3aa: CASSLTGISYEQYF
CDR3nt: TGCGCCAGCAGCCTGACAGGGATTTCCTACGAGCAGTACTTC

v_gene: TRBV11-2
abundance: .
d_gene: .
j_gene: TRBJ2-1
CDR3aa: CASSSGTGSSYNEQFF
CDR3nt: TGTGCCAGCAGCTCCGGTACGGGGAGCTCCTACAATGAGCAGTTCTTC

v_gene: TRBV7-2
abundance: .
d_gene: .
j_gene: TRBJ2-1
CDR3aa: CASSLNSGVGNEQFF
CDR3nt: TGTGCCAGCAGCCTTAATAGCGGAGTGGGGAATGAGCAGTTCTTC

v_gene: TRBV5-6
abundance: few
d_gene: .
j_gene: TRBJ2-2
CDR3aa: CASKQRDTGELFF
CDR3nt: TGTGCCAGCAAACAGCGGGACACCGGGGAGCTGTTTTTT

v_gene: TRBV6-6
abundance: .
d_gene: TRBD1
j_gene: TRBJ1-3
CDR3aa: CASRDRVSGNTIYF
CDR3nt: TGTGCCAGCAGGGACAGGGTCTCTGGAAACACCATATATTTT

v_gene: TRBV29-1
abundance: .
d_gene: .
j_gene: TRBJ2-3
CDR3aa: CSVEGRLLQGSTDTQYF
CDR3nt: TGCAGCGTTGAAGGTCGCCTGCTACAGGGATCCACAGATACGCAGTATTTT

v_gene: TRBV4-1
abundance: .
d_gene: .
j_gene: TRBJ1-4
CDR3aa: CASSPGRDLNEKLFF
CDR3nt: TGCGCCAGCAGCCCCGGCCGGGACCTTAATGAAAAACTGTTTTTT

v_gene: TRBV10-3
abundance: .
d_gene: TRBD1
j_gene: TRBJ2-1
CDR3aa: CASRGDRVSYNEQFF
CDR3nt: TGTGCCAGCCGGGGAGACAGGGTCTCCTACAATGAGCAGTTCTTC

v_gene: TRBV11-3
abundance: .
d_gene: .
j_gene: TRBJ2-2
CDR3aa: CASSPGHTGELFF
CDR3nt: TGTGCCAGCAGCCCAGGACATACCGGGGAGCTGTTTTTT

v_gene: TRBV7-3
abundance: .
d_gene: TRBD1
j_gene: TRBJ1-1
CDR3aa: CASSATGGFDEAFF
CDR3nt: TGTGCCAGCAGCGCGACAGGGGGGTTTGATGAAGCTTTCTTT

v_gene: TRBV6-1
abundance: .
d_gene: TRBD2
j_gene: TRBJ2-3
CDR3aa: CASSEAGGTDTQYF
CDR3nt: TGTGCCAGCAGTGAAGCGGGGGGGACAGATACGCAGTATTTT

v_gene: TRBV5-1
abundance: .
d_gene: .
j_gene: TRBJ2-5
CDR3aa: CASSLVPSGTPYQETQYF
CDR3nt: TGCGCCAGCAGCTTGGTCCCCTCCGGGACACCGTACCAAGAGACCCAGTACTTC

v_gene: TRBV9
abundance: .
d_gene: .
j_gene: TRBJ1-2
CDR3aa: CASSPEVNRQRGYGYTF
CDR3nt: TGTGCCAGCAGCCCCGAGGTGAACCGGCAACGGGGGTATGGCTACACCTTC

v_gene: TRBV10-2
abundance: .
d_gene: .
j_gene: TRBJ1-5
CDR3aa: CASSNRDGANQPQHF
CDR3nt: TGCGCCAGCAGTAACCGGGACGGAGCCAATCAGCCCCAGCATTTT

v_gene: TRBV7-9
abundance: .
d_gene: .
j_gene: TRBJ2-3
CDR3aa: CASSLGREADTQYF
CDR3nt: TGTGCCAGCAGCTTGGGCAGGGAGGCAGATACGCAGTATTTT

v_gene: TRBV20-1
abundance: .
d_gene: .
j_gene: TRBJ1-1
CDR3aa: CSAGRRTEAFF
CDR3nt: TGCAGTGCGGGACGTCGGACTGAAGCTTTCTTT

v_gene: TRBV7-3
abundance: .
d_gene: TRBD2
j_gene: TRBJ2-1
CDR3aa: CASSTSSGHNEQFF
CDR3nt: TGTGCCAGCAGCACCTCTAGCGGACACAATGAGCAGTTCTTC

v_gene: TRBV28
abundance: .
d_gene: .
j_gene: TRBJ2-7
CDR3aa: CASSITPYEPYF
CDR3nt: TGTGCCAGCAGCATCACACCCTACGAGCCGTACTTC

v_gene: TRBV2
abundance: .
d_gene: .
j_gene: TRBJ2-7
CDR3aa: CARPGQNYEQYF
CDR3nt: TGTGCCAGACCCGGACAGAACTACGAGCAGTACTTC

v_gene: TRBV29-1
abundance: .
d_gene: .
j_gene: TRBJ2-3
CDR3aa: CSVEAPITDTQYF
CDR3nt: TGCAGCGTTGAAGCTCCCATAACAGATACGCAGTATTTT

v_gene: TRBV30
abundance: .
d_gene: .
j_gene: TRBJ2-7
CDR3aa: CAWGLGTTYEQYF
CDR3nt: TGTGCCTGGGGGCTAGGGACAACCTACGAGCAGTACTTC

v_gene: TRBV5-4
abundance: .
d_gene: .
j_gene: TRBJ2-6
CDR3aa: CASSKPGSTGANVLTF
CDR3nt: TGTGCCAGCAGCAAGCCAGGGTCTACTGGGGCCAACGTCCTGACTTTC

v_gene: TRBV5-6
abundance: .
d_gene: TRBD1
j_gene: TRBJ1-4
CDR3aa: CASNLRGRPNEKLFF
CDR3nt: TGTGCCAGCAACCTCAGGGGGCGCCCGAATGAAAAACTGTTTTTT

v_gene: TRBV7-2
abundance: .
d_gene: .
j_gene: TRBJ2-5
CDR3aa: CASSLEDRETQYF
CDR3nt: TGTGCCAGCAGCTTAGAGGATCGGGAGACCCAGTACTTC

v_gene: TRBV2
abundance: .
d_gene: TRBD2
j_gene: TRBJ2-2
CDR3aa: CASSETGGRATGELFF
CDR3nt: TGTGCCAGCAGTGAGACGGGCGGGAGGGCCACCGGGGAGCTGTTTTTT

v_gene: TRBV5-1
abundance: .
d_gene: .
j_gene: TRBJ2-5
CDR3aa: CASSLGVGQETQYF
CDR3nt: TGCGCCAGCAGCTTGGGGGTGGGACAAGAGACCCAGTACTTC

v_gene: TRBV18
abundance: .
d_gene: TRBD2
j_gene: TRBJ2-3
CDR3aa: CASSPGLAETDTQYF
CDR3nt: TGTGCCAGCTCACCAGGACTAGCGGAGACAGATACGCAGTATTTT

v_gene: TRBV15
abundance: .
d_gene: TRBD1
j_gene: TRBJ1-4
CDR3aa: CATSRRTGVREKLFF
CDR3nt: TGTGCCACCAGCAGAAGGACAGGGGTTCGGGAAAAACTGTTTTTT

v_gene: TRBV27
abundance: .
d_gene: TRBD2
j_gene: TRBJ2-5
CDR3aa: CASSSLPLGGRQETQYF
CDR3nt: TGTGCCAGCAGTTCCCTCCCCCTTGGCGGGAGACAGGAGACCCAGTACTTC

v_gene: TRBV28
abundance: .
d_gene: .
j_gene: TRBJ1-5
CDR3aa: CASSSGGPNQPQHF
CDR3nt: TGTGCCAGCAGTTCGGGGGGGCCCAATCAGCCCCAGCATTTT

v_gene: TRBV29-1
abundance: .
d_gene: .
j_gene: TRBJ2-2
CDR3aa: CSVLLLAMGTGELFF
CDR3nt: TGCAGCGTCCTACTCCTAGCTATGGGCACCGGGGAGCTGTTTTTT

v_gene: TRBV28
abundance: .
d_gene: .
j_gene: TRBJ1-2
CDR3aa: CASSLAGYGYTF
CDR3nt: TGTGCCAGCAGTTTGGCTGGTTATGGCTACACCTTC